This TCR beta chain was identified in a study of blood T cells in healthy people across ages. The V and J ends lost 0 bases and 6 bases respectively, with 9 bases between them. Per the germline V gene, CDR1 is MNHEY and CDR2 is SMNVEV (reference sequence). The CDR3 is 13 residues long. Using a J-beta primer mix together with a sample-barcoded 5' primer, a second PCR was run for about 6 to 12 cycles. From the 5' RACE reads, TCRdb called clonotypes with MiXCR, one entry per CDR3 protein. The data hold 1.5 million to 1.8 million distinct CDR3 sequences, with approximately 43% observed a single time. The sequenced sample consisted of blood. This chain joins TRBV27 and TRBJ2-7; D not certain. The origin of this receptor is a woman under 30 in good health. In DNA, the CDR3 is TGTGCCAGCAGTTTATCCCCTGGTTGCGAGCAGTACTTC. Its translation is CASSLSPGCEQYF.